The clone carrying this T cell receptor (beta chain) was counted between two and nine times. Its specificity is unknown. CD45RO/CCR7/CD25/CD127/CD95/CD27 staining was used to isolate CD4+ naive, central memory, regulatory and stem cell-like memory cells by sorting. The data are from a study of beta chain features in type 1 diabetes. This CDR3 has 12 amino acids. Trimming pared 2 bases from V and 1 base from J, leaving 6 bases between. Germline lookup yields CDR1 GTSNPN and CDR2 SVGIG (reference sequence). Study-level points and caveats: All four CD4+ subsets from Type 1 diabetes patients carried moderately but significantly shorter TCRB CDR3s. Insertions at VDJ junctions were less frequent in type 1 diabetes patients. These patients also deleted more nucleotides at the same junctions.

The isolated RNA, all of it, was reverse transcribed, so expressed TCRB transcripts were what got sequenced. Data came from immunoSEQ multiplex PCR; TCRdb stores just in-frame clones and leaves some out. The sample records around 56,000 clones, 52% being singletons. The sequenced sample was Tregs from blood. The TCR originated in a woman in her forties with type 1 diabetes. The gene calls are TRBV30 and TRBJ2-7; the D gene is possibly TRBD1 (5 bases). CDR3 protein: CAWSQGSYEQYF. Here the CDR3 DNA reads TGTGCCTGGAGTCAGGGTTCCTACGAGCAGTACTTC.